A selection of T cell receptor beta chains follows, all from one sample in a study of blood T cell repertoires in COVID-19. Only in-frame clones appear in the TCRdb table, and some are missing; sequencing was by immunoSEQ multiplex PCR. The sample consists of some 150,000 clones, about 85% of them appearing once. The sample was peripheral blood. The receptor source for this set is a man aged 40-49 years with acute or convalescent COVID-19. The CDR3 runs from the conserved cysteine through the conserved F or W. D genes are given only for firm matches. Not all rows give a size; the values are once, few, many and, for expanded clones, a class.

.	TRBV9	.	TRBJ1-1	TGTGCCAGCAGCGTAGCATCGGTGAACACTGAAGCTTTCTTT	CASSVASVNTEAFF
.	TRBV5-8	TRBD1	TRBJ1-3	TGTGCCAGCAGCCGGGGGACAGCATTGGGAAACACCATATATTTT	CASSRGTALGNTIYF
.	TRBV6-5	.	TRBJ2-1	TGTGCCAGCGGAGGAAATGAGCAGTTCTTC	CASGGNEQFF
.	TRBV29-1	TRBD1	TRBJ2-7	TGCAGCGTTGAGCTACCGGGACAGGTCAGGTACGAGCAGTACTTC	CSVELPGQVRYEQYF
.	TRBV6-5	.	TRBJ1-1	TGTGCCAGCAGTTTAGGGAGGGGCAGGATGGGCACTGAAGCTTTCTTT	CASSLGRGRMGTEAFF
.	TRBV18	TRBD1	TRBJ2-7	TGTGCCAGCTCACCATACCGACTGGGACAGGGGGTCGACGAGCAGTACTTC	CASSPYRLGQGVDEQYF
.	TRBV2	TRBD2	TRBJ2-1	TGTGCCAGCAGTGACCCTAGCGGGGGGAGCTCCTACAATGAGCAGTTCTTC	CASSDPSGGSSYNEQFF
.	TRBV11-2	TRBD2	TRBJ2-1	TGTGCCAGCAGCAGGACTAGCGGGGGGACCCATGAGCAGTTCTTC	CASSRTSGGTHEQFF
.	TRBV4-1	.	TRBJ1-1	TGCGCCAGCAGCCAGGATTCCTCCCGGGGCACTGAAGCTTTCTTT	CASSQDSSRGTEAFF
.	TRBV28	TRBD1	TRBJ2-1	TGTGCCAGCAGCCTGGGACAGGGACGCAATGAGCAGTTCTTC	CASSLGQGRNEQFF
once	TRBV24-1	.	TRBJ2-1	TGTGCCACCAGTGATTTGGGCCTAGACAATGAGCAGTTCTTC	CATSDLGLDNEQFF
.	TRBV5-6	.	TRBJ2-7	TGTGCCAGCAGCTTTGCCCCCGTGGAGTCCTACGAGCAGTACTTC	CASSFAPVESYEQYF
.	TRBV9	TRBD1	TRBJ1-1	TGTGCCAGCAGAGGGGGACAGGGATTGTCTGAAGCTTTCTTT	CASRGGQGLSEAFF
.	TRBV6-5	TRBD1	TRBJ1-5	TGTGCCAGCAGTCCAGGGACAGGGTTAGATCAGCCCCAGCATTTT	CASSPGTGLDQPQHF
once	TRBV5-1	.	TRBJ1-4	TGCGCCAGCGGTCCCTCGGGGGGGGAAAAACTGTTTTTT	CASGPSGGEKLFF
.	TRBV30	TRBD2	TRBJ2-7	TGTGCCTGGAGTGCCTGGGAGAGGCCCAGCGGGGGGTCGGCCTACGAGCAGTACTTC	CAWSAWERPSGGSAYEQYF
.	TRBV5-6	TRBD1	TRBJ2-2	TGTGCCAGCAGCTTCGGGACAGGGGCCACCGGGGAGCTGTTTTTT	CASSFGTGATGELFF
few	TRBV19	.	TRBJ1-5	TGTGCCAGTAGTCCCCTCACCCGGACAGACAATCAGCCCCAGCATTTT	CASSPLTRTDNQPQHF
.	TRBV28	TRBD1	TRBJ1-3	TGTGCCAGCGATCCAGGGGGCGCCGGAAACACCATATATTTT	CASDPGGAGNTIYF
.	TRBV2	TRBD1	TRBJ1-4	TGTGCCAGCAGTGGCGTGGACAGGGGACAAGAAAAACTGTTTTTT	CASSGVDRGQEKLFF
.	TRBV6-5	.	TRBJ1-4	TGTGCCAGCCGATCTGGGGGGGCCCCGAGGGAAAAACTGTTTTTT	CASRSGGAPREKLFF
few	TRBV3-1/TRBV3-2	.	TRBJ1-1	TGTGCCACCCACCCGGGGGACCGGAACACTGAAGCTTTCTTT	CATHPGDRNTEAFF
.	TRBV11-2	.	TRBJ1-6	TGTGCCAGCAGCTCCCAACTCGGGAATTCACCCCTCCACTTT	CASSSQLGNSPLHF
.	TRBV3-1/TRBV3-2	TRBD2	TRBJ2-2	TGTGCCAGCAGCCAACCGACTAGCGGTCTGAACACCGGGGAGCTGTTTTTT	CASSQPTSGLNTGELFF
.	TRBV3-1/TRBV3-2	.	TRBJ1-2	TGTGCCAGCAGCCAAGATTCCGGGTACGGCTACACCTTC	CASSQDSGYGYTF
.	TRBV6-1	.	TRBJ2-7	TGTGCCAGCAGTGAAGAGAGGAGCTCCTACGAGCAGTACTTC	CASSEERSSYEQYF